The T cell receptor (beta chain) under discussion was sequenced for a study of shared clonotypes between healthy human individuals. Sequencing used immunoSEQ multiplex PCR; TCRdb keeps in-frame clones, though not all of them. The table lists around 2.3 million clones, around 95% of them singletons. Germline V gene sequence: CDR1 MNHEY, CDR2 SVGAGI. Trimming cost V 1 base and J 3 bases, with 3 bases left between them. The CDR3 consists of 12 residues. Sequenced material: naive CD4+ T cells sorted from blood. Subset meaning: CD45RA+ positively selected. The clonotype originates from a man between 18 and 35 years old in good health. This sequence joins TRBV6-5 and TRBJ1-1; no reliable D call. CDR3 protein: CASSYLDTEAFF. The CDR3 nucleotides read TGTGCCAGCAGTTACTTGGACACTGAAGCTTTCTTT.